Listed below are T cell receptor beta chains from one sample, sequenced in a study of cytomegalovirus exposure and HLA in healthy donors. Measured with immunoSEQ multiplex PCR; TCRdb has only the in-frame clones, and not every one. The data hold approximately 190,000 clones, with approximately 78% observed a single time. The sample consisted of PBMCs. The source of these receptors is a woman younger than 30 in good health and CMV-seronegative. CDR3s include the opening cysteine and the closing phenylalanine or tryptophan. The order of the fields is D gene, V gene, clone size, J gene, CDR3 DNA, CDR3 protein. The D gene is left open where the match is weak. Rows give clone size only sometimes, using once, few, many, or a class for an expanded clone.

>TRBD1|TRBV5-1|few|TRBJ1-2
TGCGCCAGCAGGGGAGGGACAGGGGATGGCTACACCTTC
CASRGGTGDGYTF
>NA|TRBV13|NA|TRBJ2-2
TGTGCCAGCACGGTCGGGGGTGAAAACACCGGGGAGCTGTTTTTT
CASTVGGENTGELFF
>NA|TRBV28|NA|TRBJ1-5
TGTGCCAGCAGTTTAGGGCCAATTTATAGCAATCAGCCCCAGCATTTT
CASSLGPIYSNQPQHF
>TRBD1|TRBV5-1|NA|TRBJ1-4
TGCGCCAGCAGCGCGACAGGGGCCGGCTCTGGGGAAAAACTGTTTTTT
CASSATGAGSGEKLFF
>NA|TRBV1|NA|TRBJ1-2
TGCACCAGCAGCCAACCTACAGGCCCCGATTTCGGTTGCTTC
CTSSQPTGPDFGCF
>TRBD2|TRBV6-5|NA|TRBJ2-1
TGTGCCAGCAGTCCCATTAGGTGGGGGGGCAATGAGCAGTTCTTC
CASSPIRWGGNEQFF
>NA|TRBV19|NA|TRBJ2-7
TGTGCCAGTAGTATAAAGGGGAACTCCTACGAGCAGTACTTC
CASSIKGNSYEQYF
>NA|TRBV30|once|TRBJ2-7
TGTGCCTCCGCTACCTCGGGTAACGAGCAGTACTTC
CASATSGNEQYF
>NA|TRBV7-2|NA|TRBJ2-2
TGTGCCAGCAGCTTATACAAATACACCGGGGAGCTGTTTTTT
CASSLYKYTGELFF
>NA|TRBV28|NA|TRBJ2-1
TGTGCCAGCAGTCCCCGAGGTCGCCCTGGGAATGAGCAGTTCTTC
CASSPRGRPGNEQFF
>NA|TRBV28|NA|TRBJ1-1
TGTGCCAGCAGCAGCCGGACAGTTGAAGCTTTCTTT
CASSSRTVEAFF
>TRBD1|TRBV5-1|few|TRBJ2-5
TGCGCCAGCAGCTGGGGACAGGGATCGGCAGAGACCCAGTACTTC
CASSWGQGSAETQYF
>TRBD1|TRBV19|NA|TRBJ2-7
TGTGCCAGTGGACAGGAGATCTCCTACGAGCAGTACTTC
CASGQEISYEQYF
>NA|TRBV29-1|NA|TRBJ2-1
TGCAGCGTCCCCAAAGGCGCTAGCAGCTACAATGAGCAGTTCTTC
CSVPKGASSYNEQFF
>TRBD2|TRBV5-1|NA|TRBJ2-1
TGCGCCAGCAGCTTAGCGGGAGCGCTTAATGAGCAGTTCTTC
CASSLAGALNEQFF
>TRBD1|TRBV5-1|NA|TRBJ1-1
TGCGCCAGCAGCTGGAAGGACAGGGACACTGAAGCTTTCTTT
CASSWKDRDTEAFF
>TRBD2|TRBV5-1|NA|TRBJ2-3
TGCGCCAGCAGCCCCGGGACTACCCCCACAGATACGCAGTATTTT
CASSPGTTPTDTQYF
>TRBD2|TRBV5-1|NA|TRBJ2-7
TGCGCCAGCAGCTTGGTTGGTCTAGCGGGAGGGCGTATCTACGAGCAGTACTTC
CASSLVGLAGGRIYEQYF
>NA|TRBV11-2|once|TRBJ1-2
TGTGCCAGCAGCTTAGATTTGGCTGTTAACTATGGCTACACCTTC
CASSLDLAVNYGYTF
>NA|TRBV5-6|NA|TRBJ2-7
TGTGCCAGCAGCCCCGGGACTCCGTATCGCGAGCAGTACTTC
CASSPGTPYREQYF
>NA|TRBV15|NA|TRBJ2-7
TGTGCCACCAGCGTCCGGGTTGACTACGAGCAGTACTTC
CATSVRVDYEQYF
>TRBD2|TRBV28|NA|TRBJ2-3
TGTGCCAGCAGTTTAGGACTAGTAGGCACAGATACGCAGTATTTT
CASSLGLVGTDTQYF
>NA|TRBV9|once|TRBJ2-7
TGTGCCAGCAGCCCCGATCAGGGATCGTGGATATACGAGCAGTACTTC
CASSPDQGSWIYEQYF
>TRBD1|TRBV6-1|once|TRBJ2-2
TGTGCCAGCAGTGACCCTCTCGGGACAGATGGGACCGGGGAGCTGTTTTTT
CASSDPLGTDGTGELFF
>NA|TRBV27|NA|TRBJ2-1
TGTGCCAGCAGTTTAGCACAGGGCAATGAGCAGTTCTTC
CASSLAQGNEQFF
>TRBD2|TRBV6-1|once|TRBJ2-3
TGTGCCAGCGGAGAACTAGCGACAGATACGCAGTATTTT
CASGELATDTQYF
>TRBD1|TRBV9|few|TRBJ2-7
TGTGCCAGCAGCGTAGGCCTCGGGGGACAGGGCTACGAGCAGTACTTC
CASSVGLGGQGYEQYF
>TRBD1|TRBV7-6|NA|TRBJ2-3
TGTGCCAGCAGCTTACGGACAGGGGGCTCAGATACGCAGTATTTT
CASSLRTGGSDTQYF
>NA|TRBV6-5|NA|TRBJ1-2
TGTGCCAGCAGTCAGGGGTTCTATGGCTACACCTTC
CASSQGFYGYTF
>NA|TRBV2|NA|TRBJ2-7
TGTGCCAGCAACCCCGACACAAGCTCCTACGAGCAGTACTTC
CASNPDTSSYEQYF
>TRBD1|TRBV18|NA|TRBJ1-1
TGTGCCAGCTCACTCCAGGGGGGAGTTGCGGAAGCTTTCTTT
CASSLQGGVAEAFF
>NA|TRBV27|NA|TRBJ2-2
TGTGCCAGCAGTTTACTCGACGGGGTCCAGGCCGGGGAGCTGTTTTTT
CASSLLDGVQAGELFF
>NA|TRBV9|once|TRBJ2-1
TGTGCCAGCAGCGTTCGAGTCACTAAGTATTACAATGAGCAGTTCTTC
CASSVRVTKYYNEQFF
>TRBD2|TRBV30|NA|TRBJ2-5
TGTGCCTGGAGCGTGACCCGGACTAGCGGGAGTGGAGAGACCCAGTACTTC
CAWSVTRTSGSGETQYF
>NA|TRBV27|NA|TRBJ1-5
TGTGCCAGCAGTTTATCCATCAATCAGCCCCAGCATTTT
CASSLSINQPQHF
>NA|TRBV7-2|NA|TRBJ1-1
TGTGCCAGCAGCTTAGAAGCAGGGATCAGCACTGAAGCTTTCTTT
CASSLEAGISTEAFF
>TRBD1|TRBV9|NA|TRBJ2-7
TGTGCCAGCAGCGGGACAGGCAGCGAGCAGTACTTC
CASSGTGSEQYF
>TRBD1|TRBV2|NA|TRBJ2-3
TGTGCCAGCAGGACGCCCCTGGACAGGGGAACAGATACGCAGTATTTT
CASRTPLDRGTDTQYF
>TRBD1|TRBV5-1|NA|TRBJ1-2
TGCGCCAGCAGCCCACGGACAGGGGGCGAGGGCTACACCTTC
CASSPRTGGEGYTF
>NA|TRBV5-6|NA|TRBJ2-1
TGTGCCACCACGACCGGGGGGCCCTACAATGAGCAGTTCTTC
CATTTGGPYNEQFF
>NA|TRBV18|NA|TRBJ1-1
TGTGCCAGCTCACCTCCCGGAGTAACGACCATGAACACTGAAGCTTTCTTT
CASSPPGVTTMNTEAFF
>NA|TRBV7-6|NA|TRBJ1-1
TGTGCCAGCAGCTCCCAGGGGCTGGCTTTCTTT
CASSSQGLAFF
>TRBD1|TRBV28|NA|TRBJ1-5
TGTGCCAGCAGGGCCGGACAGGGTGGTCAGCCCCAGCATTTT
CASRAGQGGQPQHF
>NA|TRBV20-1|NA|TRBJ2-1
TGCAGTGTGGGGCGAAGGAATGAGCAGTTCTTC
CSVGRRNEQFF
>NA|TRBV19|NA|TRBJ1-2
TGTGCCAGTAGTATAAAGTCAGGGGAGCGCTATGGCTACACCTTC
CASSIKSGERYGYTF
>NA|TRBV7-9|NA|TRBJ2-5
TGTGCCAGCAGCTTAGGGGGCCGGGAGACCCAGTACTTC
CASSLGGRETQYF
>NA|TRBV18|NA|TRBJ1-1
TGTGCCAGCTCAACCGAGATGAACACTGAAGCTTTCTTT
CASSTEMNTEAFF
>TRBD1|TRBV5-6|NA|TRBJ2-7
TGTGCCAGCAGCTCGACCGGGACAGGGACATACGAGCAGTACTTC
CASSSTGTGTYEQYF
>TRBD1|TRBV27|NA|TRBJ1-5
TGTGCCAGCAGTTCGCCGGACAGGGCGGATCAGCCCCAGCATTTT
CASSSPDRADQPQHF
>TRBD2|TRBV5-1|NA|TRBJ2-3
TGCGCCAGCAGCTCCGGGGGGGCCCCAGATACGCAGTATTTT
CASSSGGAPDTQYF
>TRBD2|TRBV4-2|NA|TRBJ2-1
TGTGCCAGCAGCTCGCGAGCGGGGGGGCAGTACAATGAGCAGTTCTTC
CASSSRAGGQYNEQFF